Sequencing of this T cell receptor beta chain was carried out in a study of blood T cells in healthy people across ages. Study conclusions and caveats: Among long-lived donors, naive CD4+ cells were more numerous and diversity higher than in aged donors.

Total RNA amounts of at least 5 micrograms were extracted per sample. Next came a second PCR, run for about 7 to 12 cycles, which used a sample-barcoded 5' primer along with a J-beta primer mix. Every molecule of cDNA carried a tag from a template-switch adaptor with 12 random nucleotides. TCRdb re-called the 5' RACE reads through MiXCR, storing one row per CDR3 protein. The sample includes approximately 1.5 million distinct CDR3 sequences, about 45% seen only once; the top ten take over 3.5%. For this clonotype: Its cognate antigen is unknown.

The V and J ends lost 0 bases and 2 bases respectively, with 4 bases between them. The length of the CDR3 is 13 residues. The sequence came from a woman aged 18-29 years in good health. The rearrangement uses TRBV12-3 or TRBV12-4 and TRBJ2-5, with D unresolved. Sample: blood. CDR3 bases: TGTGCCAGCAGTTTAGCGCAGCAAGAGACCCAGTACTTC. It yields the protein CASSLAQQETQYF.